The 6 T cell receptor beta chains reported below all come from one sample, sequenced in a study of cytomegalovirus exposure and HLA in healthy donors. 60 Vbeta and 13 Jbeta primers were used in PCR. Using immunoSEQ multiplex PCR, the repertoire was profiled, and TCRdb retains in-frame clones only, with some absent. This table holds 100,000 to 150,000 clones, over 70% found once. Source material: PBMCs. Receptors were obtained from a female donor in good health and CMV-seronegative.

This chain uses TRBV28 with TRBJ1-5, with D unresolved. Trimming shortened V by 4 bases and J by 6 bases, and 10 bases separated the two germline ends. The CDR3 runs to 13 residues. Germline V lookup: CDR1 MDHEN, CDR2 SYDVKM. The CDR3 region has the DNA TGTGCCAGCAGTTCGCTGGTCGGTCAGCCCCAGCATTTT. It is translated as CASSSLVGQPQHF.

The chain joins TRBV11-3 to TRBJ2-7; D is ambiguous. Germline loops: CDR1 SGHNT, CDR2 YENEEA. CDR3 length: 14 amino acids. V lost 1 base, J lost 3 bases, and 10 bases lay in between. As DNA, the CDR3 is TGTGCCAGCAGCTTAGCATCTGGCAGCTACGAGCAGTACTTC. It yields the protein CASSLASGSYEQYF.

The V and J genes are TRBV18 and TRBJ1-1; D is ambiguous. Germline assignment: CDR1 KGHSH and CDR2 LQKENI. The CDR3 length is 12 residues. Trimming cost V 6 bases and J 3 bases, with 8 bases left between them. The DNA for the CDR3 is TGTGCCAGCTCCCCAAGCGACACTGAAGCTTTCTTT. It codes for CASSPSDTEAFF.

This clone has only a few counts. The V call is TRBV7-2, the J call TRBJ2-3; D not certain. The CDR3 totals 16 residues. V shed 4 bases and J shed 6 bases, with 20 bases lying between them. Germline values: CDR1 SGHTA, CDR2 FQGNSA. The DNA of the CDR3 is TGTGCCAGCAGCTCACCCCCTCCCCGCGCCTTGGATACGCAGTATTTT. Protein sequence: CASSSPPPRALDTQYF.

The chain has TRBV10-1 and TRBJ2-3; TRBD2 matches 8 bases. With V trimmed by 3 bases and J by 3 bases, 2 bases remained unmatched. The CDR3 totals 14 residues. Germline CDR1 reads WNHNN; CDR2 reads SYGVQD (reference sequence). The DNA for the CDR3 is TGCGCCAGCAGTGATTCTAGCGGGACAGATACGCAGTATTTT. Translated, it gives CASSDSSGTDTQYF.

The CDR3 DNA follows: TGTGCCAGCAGTTTATTTAGGGCAGGGGCGAACACCGGGGAGCTGTTTTTT. Its translation is CASSLFRAGANTGELFF. This chain connects TRBV28 to TRBJ2-2, with D tentatively TRBD1 (6 bases). The CDR3 extends over 17 amino acids. V dropped 1 base and J dropped 0 bases, with 12 bases sitting between them. CDR1 MDHEN and CDR2 SYDVKM come from the germline V gene.